The 30 T cell receptor beta chains below come from one sample, sequenced in a study of cytomegalovirus exposure and HLA in healthy donors. PCR involved 60 Vbeta and 13 Jbeta primers. The data were produced by immunoSEQ multiplex PCR, yet TCRdb's version contains in-frame clones alone and is incomplete. The repertoire includes about 170,000 clones, 70% to 90% of them detected once, and just over 2.5% sits in the top ten. The sequenced sample was PBMCs. All receptors come from a young man in good health and CMV-seropositive.

V is TRBV14 and J is TRBJ2-2; D uncertain. V lost 2 bases, J lost 4 bases, and 8 bases lay in between. The CDR3 is made up of 14 amino acids. CDR1 is SGHDN and CDR2 is FVKESK in the germline V gene. The CDR3 region has the DNA TGTGCCAGCAGCCAAAGAATGAGCACCGGGGAGCTGTTTTTT. The encoded protein is CASSQRMSTGELFF.

The J gene is TRBJ2-6, the V gene TRBV5-8, with 8 bases fitting TRBD1. The germline gives CDR1 SGHTS, CDR2 YDEGEE. V was pared by 6 bases and J by 0 bases, with 8 bases of the junction left unmatched. There are 17 residues in the CDR3. The CDR3 nucleotides read TGTGCCAGCACCAGAGCCAGGGGGCCCTCTGGGGCCAACGTCCTGACTTTC. Protein sequence: CASTRARGPSGANVLTF.

The CDR3 sequence: CASSLGGPSEQFF. The CDR3 DNA sequence: TGTGCCAGCAGCTTGGGGGGGCCATCTGAGCAGTTCTTC. The chain carries TRBV27 and TRBJ2-1; the D gene is possibly TRBD2 (7 bases). The CDR3 length is 13 residues. The ends were cut back, 6 bases at V and 9 bases at J, with 15 bases in the middle. Germline loops: CDR1 MNHEY, CDR2 SMNVEV (reference sequence).

The chain carries TRBV18 and TRBJ1-1; D perhaps matches TRBD1 (6 bases). CDR1 KGHSH and CDR2 LQKENI come from the germline V gene. The CDR3 has 12 residues. Trimming pared 4 bases from V and 6 bases from J, leaving 9 bases between. This chain's CDR3 is CASSRDRSEAFF. DNA of the CDR3: TGTGCCAGCTCACGCGACAGGTCTGAAGCTTTCTTT.

The chain is built from TRBV2 and TRBJ1-1; D gene uncertain. V lost 0 bases and J lost 0, with 11 bases in between. The germline V gene encodes CDR1 SNHLY and CDR2 FYNNEI. This CDR3 contains 16 residues. CDR3 amino acids: CASSEAYGNMNTEAFF. CDR3 in DNA: TGTGCCAGCAGTGAAGCATACGGGAACATGAACACTGAAGCTTTCTTT.

The genes are TRBV6-4 and TRBJ2-3; no firm D call. The CDR3 consists of 13 residues. CDR1 MRHNA and CDR2 SNTAGT come from the germline V gene. V dropped 4 bases and J dropped 3 bases, with 8 bases sitting between them. The CDR3 DNA follows: TGTGCCAGCAGTGCATCCGGGACAGATACGCAGTATTTT. As protein: CASSASGTDTQYF.

This clone has just one count. V gene TRBV7-2 combines with J gene TRBJ2-7; D is possibly TRBD1 (6 bases). Germline V gene sequence: CDR1 SGHTA, CDR2 FQGNSA. Trimming left V 1 base short and J 2 bases short, with 12 bases between. The CDR3 is made up of 15 amino acids. CDR3 DNA: TGTGCCAGCAGCTTAGGGGCAGGGGATCCCTACGAGCAGTACTTC. It yields the protein CASSLGAGDPYEQYF.

The chain combines TRBV2 with TRBJ2-4, with D possibly matching TRBD1 (6 bases). The CDR3 length is 16 residues. V gave up 3 bases and J gave up 3 bases, with 15 bases separating them. Germline CDR1 reads SNHLY; CDR2 reads FYNNEI. The DNA for the CDR3 is TGTGCCAGCAGTGAGCGCAGGGGTGGTGTCAAAAACATTCAGTACTTC. Translating it yields CASSERRGGVKNIQYF.

The chain links TRBV27 to TRBJ2-3; D perhaps matches TRBD1 (5 bases). V lost 5 bases to trimming and J lost 2 bases, with 17 bases between them. The CDR3 is 16 residues long. CDR1 is MNHEY, CDR2 SMNVEV, per germline (reference sequence). This CDR3 is CASSGANWVHTDTQYF. CDR3 in DNA: TGTGCCAGCAGTGGGGCAAATTGGGTCCACACAGATACGCAGTATTTT.

The rearrangement joins TRBV19 to TRBJ1-5; no definite D call. This CDR3 is 13 amino acids long. The V end was cut by 7 bases, the J end by 1 base, with 8 bases between. The germline V gene has CDR1 LNHDA and CDR2 SQIVND (reference sequence). This CDR3 reads CASTPGSNQPQHF. Here the CDR3 DNA reads TGTGCCAGTACCCCCGGGAGCAATCAGCCCCAGCATTTT.

The V and J genes are TRBV2 and TRBJ2-1, with 9 positions matching TRBD1. The germline V gene has CDR1 SNHLY and CDR2 FYNNEI. This CDR3 is built from 16 residues. The trim removed 1 base at V and 4 bases at J, leaving 5 bases unmatched. This chain's CDR3 is CASSEGGTGLYNEQFF. The CDR3 nucleotides are TGTGCCAGCAGTGAAGGCGGGACAGGGCTGTACAATGAGCAGTTCTTC.

This clone has just one count. The chain couples TRBV19 to TRBJ2-2, with 9 bases lining up with TRBD2. The CDR3 sequence is 15 residues long. Germline V gives CDR1 LNHDA, CDR2 SQIVND (reference sequence). J was trimmed by 3 bases and V by 3 bases; bases with no gene match: 2. In DNA, the CDR3 is TGTGCCAGTAGTATTGTAGCGGGAGACACCGGGGAGCTGTTTTTT. Translation gives CASSIVAGDTGELFF.

This clone was recorded once. The chain uses TRBV19 and TRBJ1-1; unclear D gene. The CDR3 has 15 residues. V lost 4 bases to trimming and J lost 3 bases, with 15 bases between them. Germline CDR1 LNHDA, CDR2 SQIVND (reference sequence). The CDR3 DNA sequence: TGTGCCAGTAGTAAGATCCCGGGAAGGGACACTGAAGCTTTCTTT. It translates to CASSKIPGRDTEAFF.

This chain links TRBV25-1 with TRBJ2-7, with 7 bases fitting TRBD1. The length of the CDR3 is 14 residues. Germline assignment: CDR1 MGHDK and CDR2 SYGVNS. The junction had 12 bases not matched to a gene; V was cut back by 7 bases and J by 6 bases. The CDR3 DNA reads as TGTGCCAGCATCCAGGGGGACGAAGCCCGCGAGCAGTACGTC. Translated: CASIQGDEAREQYV.

This clone appeared a few times. The J gene is TRBJ1-1, the V gene TRBV5-6; D is undetermined. Trimming cost V 2 bases and J 6 bases, with 14 bases left between them. Germline values: CDR1 SGHDT, CDR2 YYEEEE. The CDR3 spans 14 residues. The CDR3 sequence is CASSFLSRNPEAFF. In DNA form, the CDR3 reads TGTGCCAGCAGCTTTTTAAGCCGAAACCCTGAAGCTTTCTTT.

The chain joins TRBV29-1 to TRBJ2-7; possibly TRBD1 for D (5 bases). The CDR3 consists of 12 residues. The V and J ends lost 4 bases and 0 bases respectively, with 7 bases between them. Germline V gives CDR1 SQVTM, CDR2 ANQGSEA. In DNA form, the CDR3 reads TGCAGCGTTGTGGACACCTCCTACGAGCAGTACTTC. Its protein product is CSVVDTSYEQYF.

The gene calls are TRBV13 and TRBJ1-3; D is ambiguous. Trimming pared 0 bases from V and 2 bases from J, leaving 8 bases between. CDR3 length equals 15 residues. Germline CDR1 reads PRHDT; CDR2 reads FYEKMQ (reference sequence). The CDR3 protein is CASSLGDITGNTIYF. In DNA, the CDR3 is TGTGCCAGCAGCTTAGGAGACATTACTGGAAACACCATATATTTT.

This clone was picked up one time. The genes are TRBV14 and TRBJ2-1, with TRBD2 matching over 9 bases. Germline assignment: CDR1 SGHDN and CDR2 FVKESK. The junction had 10 bases not matched to a gene; V was cut back by 3 bases and J by 1 base. The CDR3 is 18 residues long. This chain's CDR3 is CASSQSLLAGTSYNEQFF. CDR3 nucleotides: TGTGCCAGCAGCCAGTCCCTCCTAGCGGGAACTTCCTACAATGAGCAGTTCTTC. Filled out from reference TRBV14 and TRBJ2-1, the complete variable domain reads EAGVTQFPSHSVIEKGQTVTLRCDPISGHDNLYWYRRVMGKEIKFLLHFVKESKQDESGMPNNRFLAERTGGTYSTLKVQPAELEDSGVYFCASSQSLLAGTSYNEQFFGPGTRLTVL.

The gene calls are TRBV28 and TRBJ1-1; D is perhaps TRBD1 (6 bases). This CDR3 region has 16 residues. V gave up 5 bases and J gave up 4 bases, with 20 bases separating them. Germline V gives CDR1 MDHEN, CDR2 SYDVKM. CDR3 residues: CASSPWDTLLGTEAFF. CDR3 bases: TGTGCCAGCAGTCCGTGGGACACCTTGCTAGGCACTGAAGCTTTCTTT.

The chain recombines TRBV5-1 with TRBJ2-1; TRBD2 is a possible D gene (6 bases). This CDR3 region has 16 residues. Trimming shortened V by 4 bases and J by 2 bases, and 16 bases separated the two germline ends. The germline gives CDR1 SGHRS, CDR2 YFSETQ. The CDR3 here is CASSREQSKPYNEQFF. The CDR3 DNA reads as TGCGCCAGCAGCCGGGAGCAGAGTAAACCCTACAATGAGCAGTTCTTC.

The chain joins TRBV5-8 to TRBJ2-5; TRBD2 is a possible D gene (6 bases). With 4 bases removed from V and 0 bases from J, the gap between germline ends came to 10 bases. Germline V lookup: CDR1 SGHTS, CDR2 YDEGEE. This CDR3 has 14 amino acids. The CDR3 DNA follows: TGTGCCAGCAGCCCTGGGACTTACCAAGAGACCCAGTACTTC. Its protein is CASSPGTYQETQYF.

V is TRBV25-1 and J is TRBJ2-3; TRBD2 is a possible D gene (5 bases). This CDR3 has 15 amino acids. In germline, CDR1 is MGHDK, CDR2 SYGVNS. Between the trimmed V and J ends, which lost 2 bases and 1 base, there was a span of 10 bases. CDR3 sequence: CASSERPAGTDTQYF. The DNA for the CDR3 is TGTGCCAGCAGTGAACGCCCAGCGGGCACAGATACGCAGTATTTT.

The chain combines TRBV5-1 with TRBJ2-5, with 7 bases that match TRBD1. The CDR3 length is 16 residues. The germline CDR1 and CDR2 sequences are SGHRS and YFSETQ. V shed 1 base, J shed 6 bases, and the junction held 12 bases outside the gene matches. Written as DNA, the CDR3 is TGCGCCAGCAGCTTGTCCGGAGGACAGGCTGTGCAGACCCAGTACTTC. Its translation: CASSLSGGQAVQTQYF.

The chain links TRBV29-1 to TRBJ1-5; no clear D. The CDR3 length is 13 residues. Germline V gives CDR1 SQVTM, CDR2 ANQGSEA. V was cut by 2 bases and J by 3 bases, with 8 bases left in between. The CDR3, as DNA: TGCAGCGTTGAACGGGATATCAATCAGCCCCAGCATTTT. Its protein product is CSVERDINQPQHF.

This rearrangement joins TRBV6-5 to TRBJ2-5; D is uncertain. Germline values: CDR1 MNHEY, CDR2 SVGAGI. The V end was cut by 7 bases, the J end by 1 base, with 7 bases between. The CDR3 covers 12 residues. This CDR3 reads CASIDFQETQYF. CDR3 coding DNA: TGTGCCAGCATTGACTTCCAAGAGACCCAGTACTTC.

The chain is built from TRBV10-2 and TRBJ1-5; a possible D gene is TRBD1 (6 bases). Germline values: CDR1 WSHSY, CDR2 SAAADI. This CDR3 region has 14 residues. V was cut by 2 bases and J by 6 bases, with 11 bases left in between. CDR3 in amino acids: CASSEGGAVQPQHF. CDR3 nucleotides: TGCGCCAGCAGTGAGGGGGGGGCGGTTCAGCCCCAGCATTTT.

V is TRBV15 and J is TRBJ2-7; TRBD2 is a possible D gene (6 bases). Germline CDR1 reads LNHNV; CDR2 reads YYDKDF (reference sequence). This CDR3 is 14 amino acids long. V dropped 4 bases and J dropped 6 bases, with 16 bases sitting between them. The CDR3 nucleotides are TGTGCCACCAGCAAGGACTACCAGTTCGGCGAGCAGTACGTC. Amino acid sequence: CATSKDYQFGEQYV.

Details on this clone: The same CDR3 is also encoded by other DNA sequences in this sample. The chain carries TRBV2 and TRBJ2-5; D may be TRBD2 (5 bases). The germline gives CDR1 SNHLY, CDR2 FYNNEI. Trimming stripped 5 bases from V and 1 base from J, with 8 bases between. The CDR3 consists of 13 residues. In nucleotides, the CDR3 is TGTGCCAGCAGTCCAGCGGTCCAAGAGACCCAGTACTTC. Translated: CASSPAVQETQYF.

This sequence joins TRBV19 and TRBJ2-1, with D possibly being TRBD2 (5 bases). Germline V CDR1 and CDR2: LNHDA, SQIVND (reference sequence). V was shortened by 1 base and J by 7 bases, with 8 bases between the two germline ends. The CDR3 has 13 residues. CDR3 bases: TGTGCCAGTAGTATAGGGCCGGGGAATGAGCAGTTCTTC. Amino acid sequence: CASSIGPGNEQFF. Drawing the rest from reference TRBV19 and TRBJ2-1, the complete variable domain is DGGITQSPKYLFRKEGQNVTLSCEQNLNHDAMYWYRQDPGQGLRLIYYSQIVNDFQKGDIAEGYSVSREKKESFPLTVTSAQKNPTAFYLCASSIGPGNEQFFGPGTRLTVL.

The rearrangement links TRBV5-1 to TRBJ2-5; TRBD2 aligns across 7 bases. The end of the DNA aligns better with TRBJ2-7, so the J call may be wrong. Germline V gene lookup returns CDR1 SGHRS and CDR2 YFSETQ. The CDR3 consists of 15 residues. CDR3 amino acids: CASSGTGTTAYEQYF. Written as DNA, the CDR3 is TGCGCCAGCAGCGGTACCGGGACTACCGCCTACGAGCAGTACTTC.